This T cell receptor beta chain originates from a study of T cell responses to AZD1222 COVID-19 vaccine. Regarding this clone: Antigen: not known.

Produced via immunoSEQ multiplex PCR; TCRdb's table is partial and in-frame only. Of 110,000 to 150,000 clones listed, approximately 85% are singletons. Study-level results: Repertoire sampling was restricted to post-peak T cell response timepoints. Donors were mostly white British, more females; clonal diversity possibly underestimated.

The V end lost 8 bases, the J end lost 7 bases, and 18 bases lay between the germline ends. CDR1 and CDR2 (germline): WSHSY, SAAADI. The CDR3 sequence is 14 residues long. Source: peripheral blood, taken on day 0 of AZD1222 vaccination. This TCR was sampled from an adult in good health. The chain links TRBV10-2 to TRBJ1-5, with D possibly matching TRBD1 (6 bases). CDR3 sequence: CASRLSGAGQPQHF. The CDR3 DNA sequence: TGCGCCAGCCGTCTGTCAGGGGCGGGCCAGCCCCAGCATTTT.